The rows below give T cell receptor beta chains drawn from one sample of a study of blood T cell repertoires in COVID-19. The method was immunoSEQ multiplex PCR; TCRdb's version includes in-frame clones alone and lacks a portion of them. The sample gives 130,000 to 150,000 clones, more than 60% of which show up once; 1.5% to 2.5% is in the top ten. Material: peripheral blood. Source of these receptors: a woman aged 60-70 years with acute or convalescent COVID-19. Both conserved end residues are part of each CDR3. D genes are given only for firm matches. Size is stated for part of the rows, as once, few or many counts, or as a class when the clone is expanded.

clone_size	v_call	j_call	d_call	cdr3_aa	cdr3_nt
-	TRBV4-1	TRBJ2-5	-	CASSQEFGEGVAETQYF	TGCGCCAGCAGCCAAGAATTCGGCGAGGGGGTAGCAGAGACCCAGTACTTC
-	TRBV6-6	TRBJ2-7	-	CASSYGRDEQYF	TGTGCCAGCAGTTACGGCAGGGACGAGCAGTACTTC
-	TRBV19	TRBJ2-1	-	CASGPEQETDNEQFF	TGTGCCAGCGGTCCCGAACAGGAGACCGACAATGAGCAGTTCTTC
-	TRBV27	TRBJ1-1	-	CASSLSNSVEAFF	TGTGCCAGCAGTTTAAGTAACTCGGTTGAAGCTTTCTTT
-	TRBV11-2	TRBJ1-5	-	CASSRTGTTTDSNQPQHF	TGTGCCAGCAGCCGAACGGGGACAACGACCGATAGCAATCAGCCCCAGCATTTT
-	TRBV4-1	TRBJ2-1	-	CASSQDLSSYNEQFF	TGCGCCAGCAGCCAAGACCTAAGCTCCTACAATGAGCAGTTCTTC
-	TRBV11-2	TRBJ1-1	-	CASSSRWRGTSTEAFF	TGTGCCAGCAGCTCTCGTTGGCGGGGGACTTCCACTGAAGCTTTCTTT
-	TRBV18	TRBJ1-5	TRBD1	CASSADRVVQPQHF	TGTGCCAGCTCCGCGGACAGGGTGGTTCAGCCCCAGCATTTT
once	TRBV11-2	TRBJ1-1	-	CASSLGQPNTEAFF	TGTGCCAGCAGCTTAGGACAGCCCAACACTGAAGCTTTCTTT
-	TRBV6-1	TRBJ1-2	-	CASSGVPGGEVGGYTF	TGTGCCAGCAGTGGAGTTCCAGGAGGGGAGGTGGGTGGCTACACCTTC
-	TRBV30	TRBJ2-1	-	CAAAEWSLNEQFF	TGTGCCGCCGCGGAGTGGAGTCTCAATGAGCAGTTCTTC
-	TRBV7-8	TRBJ2-5	TRBD2	CASSWLAGQETQYF	TGTGCCAGCAGCTGGTTAGCGGGGCAAGAGACCCAGTACTTC
-	TRBV28	TRBJ2-6	-	CASSLAGGANVLTF	TGTGCCAGCAGCCTCGCGGGAGGGGCCAACGTCCTGACTTTC
-	TRBV12-3/TRBV12-4	TRBJ1-2	-	CASSFRGNYGYTF	TGTGCCAGCAGTTTTCGGGGAAACTATGGCTACACCTTC
-	TRBV11-1	TRBJ2-7	-	CASSLQRISYEQYF	TGTGCCAGCAGCTTGCAGCGGATATCCTACGAGCAGTACTTC
-	TRBV28	TRBJ1-6	-	CASSLINRQSPLHF	TGTGCCAGCAGTTTGATCAATCGCCAGTCACCCCTCCACTTT
-	TRBV2	TRBJ1-5	TRBD1	CASSTGTGNQPQHF	TGTGCCAGCAGTACCGGGACAGGGAATCAGCCCCAGCATTTT
once	TRBV18	TRBJ1-1	TRBD1	CASSRGTVNTEAFF	TGTGCCAGCTCTCGCGGGACAGTTAACACTGAAGCTTTCTTT
few	TRBV7-8	TRBJ2-7	TRBD1	CASSLPPGGGSPYEQYF	TGTGCCAGCAGCTTACCCCCAGGGGGCGGGTCTCCCTACGAGCAGTACTTC
-	TRBV7-9	TRBJ1-1	TRBD1	CASSFWTGSTEAFF	TGTGCCAGCAGCTTTTGGACAGGGAGCACTGAAGCTTTCTTT
-	TRBV13	TRBJ2-2	TRBD2	CASSWGLAGVATGELFF	TGTGCCAGCAGCTGGGGACTAGCGGGAGTGGCCACCGGGGAGCTGTTTTTT
-	TRBV9	TRBJ1-1	-	CASPGGYGGTEAFF	TGTGCCAGCCCCGGGGGGTATGGGGGCACTGAAGCTTTCTTT
-	TRBV5-1	TRBJ1-4	-	CASSLGQWKEKLFF	TGCGCCAGCAGCTTGGGACAGTGGAAGGAAAAACTGTTTTTT
-	TRBV19	TRBJ2-1	-	CASSKAGYNEQFF	TGTGCCAGTAGTAAAGCCGGCTACAATGAGCAGTTCTTC
-	TRBV15	TRBJ2-4	-	CATSRASISGGGNIQYF	TGTGCCACCAGCAGAGCTTCAATATCAGGGGGAGGAAACATTCAGTACTTC
-	TRBV6-5	TRBJ1-2	TRBD1	CASRLTGGVYGYTF	TGTGCCAGCAGATTAACAGGGGGGGTCTATGGCTACACCTTC
-	TRBV6-1	TRBJ1-5	-	CASSEYKGDQPQHF	TGTGCCAGCAGTGAATACAAGGGAGATCAGCCCCAGCATTTT
-	TRBV5-8	TRBJ2-2	-	CASSPRLGATGELFF	TGTGCCAGCAGCCCCCGATTGGGGGCCACCGGGGAGCTGTTTTTT
-	TRBV18	TRBJ2-1	TRBD2	CASSDQAGNNEQFF	TGTGCCAGCTCCGATCAAGCGGGGAACAATGAGCAGTTCTTC
-	TRBV9	TRBJ2-1	TRBD2	CASSETASGLPYNEQFF	TGTGCCAGCAGCGAGACCGCTAGCGGCCTACCCTACAATGAGCAGTTCTTC
-	TRBV5-1	TRBJ1-3	-	CASRGTFEGNTIYF	TGCGCCAGCAGGGGCACCTTCGAAGGAAACACCATATATTTT
-	TRBV6-6	TRBJ2-5	TRBD2	CATEEREGRETQYF	TGTGCGACGGAAGAGCGGGAGGGCCGGGAGACCCAGTACTTC
-	TRBV19	TRBJ1-5	-	CASSIPGGLAQHF	TGTGCCAGTAGTATACCGGGGGGTTTAGCCCAGCATTTT